Shown below are 32 T cell receptor beta chains from a single sample sequenced in a study of control samples from healthy donors and cancer patients. The table came from immunoSEQ multiplex PCR; TCRdb's copy has only in-frame clones and leaves some out. The data contain approximately 160,000 clones, approximately 90% of them seen just once; the ten biggest clones take up roughly 0.7%. Material for sequencing was blood. The receptors stem from a woman younger than 45 in good health.

V usage is TRBV27 and J usage is TRBJ2-1; 11 nucleotides line up with TRBD2. In germline, CDR1 is MNHEY, CDR2 SMNVEV (reference sequence). CDR3 length: 18 residues. V trimming: 1 base; J trimming: 0 bases; junction bases outside the gene matches: 5. Here the CDR3 reads CASSLLLAGVYSYNEQFF. CDR3 bases: TGTGCCAGCAGTTTATTACTAGCGGGAGTGTACTCCTACAATGAGCAGTTCTTC.

V gene TRBV27 combines with J gene TRBJ1-6; D is unresolved. Germline-derived CDR1 and CDR2 are MNHEY and SMNVEV (reference sequence). V lost 7 bases, J lost 10 bases, and 11 bases lay in between. This CDR3 has 12 amino acids. Here the CDR3 reads CASTTGRSPLHF. In DNA form, the CDR3 reads TGTGCCAGCACCACGGGCCGCTCACCCCTCCACTTT.

The chain employs TRBV7-2 and TRBJ2-5, with D possibly called TRBD1 or TRBD2 (6 bases each). From germline, CDR1 is SGHTA and CDR2 FQGNSA. The length of the CDR3 is 14 residues. Deletions cut 3 bases from V and 5 bases from J, with 13 bases between. Here the CDR3 reads CASSFRGRRETQYF. Written as DNA, the CDR3 is TGTGCCAGCAGCTTTAGGGGGAGGCGGGAGACCCAGTACTTC.

This clone was detected a few times. This chain joins TRBV5-6 and TRBJ2-1; the D is unclear. The CDR3 has 15 residues. Germline V CDR1 and CDR2: SGHDT, YYEEEE. Trimming removed 4 bases from V and 0 bases from J, with 11 bases in between. CDR3 nucleotide sequence: TGTGCCAGCAGCAGGTGGGATATCTCCTACAATGAGCAGTTCTTC. It yields the protein CASSRWDISYNEQFF. Full variable domain (rest looked up from reference TRBV5-6 and TRBJ2-1): DAGVTQSPTHLIKTRGQQVTLRCSPKSGHDTVSWYQQALGQGPQFIFQYYEEEERQRGNFPDRFSGHQFPNYSSELNVNALLLGDSALYLCASSRWDISYNEQFFGPGTRLTVL.

The V call is TRBV7-9, the J call TRBJ2-7, with D possibly TRBD2 on 5 matching bases. Germline V lookup: CDR1 SEHNR, CDR2 FQNEAQ (reference sequence). The CDR3 consists of 13 residues. The V gene lost 1 base and the J gene lost 7 bases, with 11 bases spanning the gap. The CDR3 bases are TGTGCCAGCAGCTTAGTAGCGACGGGGGAGCAGTACTTC. It codes for CASSLVATGEQYF.

This chain uses TRBV21-1 with TRBJ2-5; TRBD2, the D gene given by the table, was not confirmed from the DNA. The closer fit of TRBJ2-7 to the DNA end suggests the J call may be wrong. TRBV21-1 represents a pseudogene. This CDR3 region has 20 residues. Written as DNA, the CDR3 is TGTGCCAGCAGCGTTAAGAGTAAGGGGCGAGGGCGGGAGCCCTCCTACGAGCAGTACTTC. It encodes CASSVKSKGRGREPSYEQYF.

The rearrangement links TRBV2 to TRBJ1-5, with D possibly being TRBD1 (5 bases). CDR1 is SNHLY and CDR2 is FYNNEI in the germline V gene. The CDR3 is made up of 16 amino acids. Deletions cut 4 bases from V and 7 bases from J, with 20 bases between. CDR3 loop: CASSVRLQGRDQPQHF. As DNA, the CDR3 is TGTGCCAGCAGTGTTCGTCTCCAAGGGCGGGACCAGCCCCAGCATTTT.

The chain combines TRBV6-2 or TRBV6-3 with TRBJ2-1, with TRBD2 matching 9 bases. V lost 5 bases, J lost 0 bases, and 2 bases stayed unmatched. CDR1 MNHEY and CDR2 SVGEGT come from the germline V gene. CDR3 length: 15 amino acids. The CDR3 sequence: CASSLAGPSYNEQFF. The CDR3 DNA reads as TGTGCCAGCAGTCTAGCGGGGCCCTCCTACAATGAGCAGTTCTTC.

The V and J genes are TRBV6-5 and TRBJ2-7; 7 bases are a match to TRBD1. CDR1 and CDR2 (germline): MNHEY, SVGAGI. V shed 0 bases and J 4 bases; nucleotides not matched to a gene: 6. There are 15 residues in the CDR3. CDR3 protein: CASSYSGTVSYEQYF. The DNA for the CDR3 is TGTGCCAGCAGTTACTCCGGGACAGTGTCGTACGAGCAGTACTTC.

V and J are TRBV18 and TRBJ2-7; D perhaps matches TRBD2 (7 bases). The germline V and J ends were trimmed by 0 bases and 6 bases, with 21 bases remaining between them. This CDR3 contains 17 residues. From germline, CDR1 is KGHSH and CDR2 LQKENI. The CDR3 spells CASSPPWVVRGAGEQYF. CDR3 nucleotides: TGTGCCAGCTCACCACCGTGGGTAGTCCGGGGGGCAGGCGAGCAGTACTTC. The full variable domain, rest sourced from reference TRBV18 and TRBJ2-7, is NAGVMQNPRHLVRRRGQEARLRCSPMKGHSHVYWYRQLPEEGLKFMVYLQKENIIDESGMPKERFSAEFPKEGPSILRIQQVVRGDSAAYFCASSPPWVVRGAGEQYFGPGTRLTVT.

DNA for the CDR3: TGTGCCAGCAGTCTAGGGGGACAGGGGGCGAAACAGCCCCAGCATTTT. This encodes CASSLGGQGAKQPQHF. The rearrangement joins TRBV27 to TRBJ1-5; 12 nucleotides line up with TRBD1. This CDR3 comprises 16 residues. J was trimmed by 7 bases and V by 5 bases; bases with no gene match: 9. Germline V gene sequence: CDR1 MNHEY, CDR2 SMNVEV (reference sequence).

This rearrangement joins TRBV19 to TRBJ2-3, with 12 bases identical to TRBD1. Germline values: CDR1 LNHDA, CDR2 SQIVND (reference sequence). CDR3 length: 17 residues. Trimming at V came to 1 base and at J to 1 base, leaving 3 bases not matched to a gene. The CDR3: CASSIGRDRGRTDTQYF. CDR3 DNA: TGTGCCAGTAGTATAGGACGGGACAGGGGGCGCACAGATACGCAGTATTTT.

This chain uses TRBV7-2 with TRBJ2-2, with 10 bases aligning to TRBD2. The J segment lost 6 bases and the V segment lost 5 bases, leaving 9 bases of the junction unmatched. This CDR3 region has 16 residues. Looked up from germline, CDR1 is SGHTA and CDR2 is FQGNSA. The CDR3 protein is CASSPQASGSAGELFF. The CDR3 bases are TGTGCCAGCAGCCCCCAGGCTAGCGGGAGTGCCGGGGAGCTGTTTTTT.

The J gene is TRBJ2-3, the V gene TRBV6-5; perhaps TRBD2 as D (5 bases). The germline V gene has CDR1 MNHEY and CDR2 SVGAGI. V was shortened by 4 bases and J by 1 base, with 9 bases between the two germline ends. CDR3 size: 14 residues. CDR3 in DNA: TGTGCCAGCAGTTCACGGCGGGGCACAGATACGCAGTATTTT. It is translated as CASSSRRGTDTQYF.

The V and J genes are TRBV19 and TRBJ1-2; a weak D match, TRBD1 (5 bases). The V end lost 5 bases, the J end lost 1 base, and 14 bases lay between the germline ends. The CDR3 contains 15 residues. Germline CDR1 and CDR2: LNHDA and SQIVND (reference sequence). CDR3 residues: CASSPPGRNNYGYTF. In DNA, the CDR3 is TGTGCCAGTAGTCCCCCAGGGCGAAATAACTATGGCTACACCTTC.

This clone was picked up one time. The CDR3 region has the DNA TGTGCCAGCAGCCAAGGAGCGGGACTAAGAAACCAAGAGACCCAGTACTTC. This gives the protein CASSQGAGLRNQETQYF. The chain uses TRBV3-1 (or the pseudogene TRBV3-2) and TRBJ2-5; 7 bases map to TRBD2. This CDR3 comprises 17 residues. CDR1 and CDR2 from the germline V gene are LGHDT and YNNKEL (reference sequence). V was clipped by 1 base and J by 0 bases; unmatched bases: 8.

This chain connects TRBV5-1 to TRBJ2-1; 7 positions agree with TRBD2. The junction had 5 bases not matched to a gene; V was cut back by 5 bases and J by 0 bases. Germline V gene data show CDR1 as SGHRS and CDR2 as YFSETQ. The CDR3 covers 15 residues. The CDR3 sequence: CASRPGGSSYNEQFF. The CDR3 nucleotides read TGCGCCAGCAGGCCGGGCGGGAGCTCCTACAATGAGCAGTTCTTC.

The chain has TRBV27 and TRBJ2-5; possibly TRBD2 for D (6 bases). The V end was cut by 5 bases, the J end by 2 bases, with 15 bases between. Germline values: CDR1 MNHEY, CDR2 SMNVEV (reference sequence). This CDR3 contains 15 residues. The CDR3 is CASSQIRAGQETQYF. The CDR3 bases are TGTGCCAGCAGTCAAATCCGCGCGGGGCAAGAGACCCAGTACTTC.

Details on this clone: Germline and junction disagree at one end, which may indicate a read error. The V and J genes are TRBV5-4 and TRBJ2-7; maybe TRBD1 (6 bases). CDR1 and CDR2 (germline): SGHNT, YYREEE (reference sequence). This CDR3 spans 14 amino acids. CDR3 DNA sequence: TGTGCCAGCAGCGACACCAGGGGCTCCAACGAGCAGTACTTC. This translates into CASSDTRGSNEQYF.

The chain uses TRBV25-1 and TRBJ1-4, with a tentative D call TRBD1 (6 bases). This CDR3 spans 15 amino acids. The ends were cut back, 6 bases at V and 8 bases at J, with 19 bases in the middle. Germline loops: CDR1 MGHDK, CDR2 SYGVNS. CDR3 region: CASSENWGAKEKLFF. The CDR3 DNA sequence: TGTGCCAGCAGCGAAAACTGGGGGGCGAAGGAAAAACTGTTTTTT.

This clone occurred once. The genes are TRBV19 and TRBJ2-1; no definite D call. V gave up 6 bases and J gave up 9 bases, with 21 bases separating them. The CDR3 is 15 residues long. Germline loops: CDR1 LNHDA, CDR2 SQIVND (reference sequence). Written as DNA, the CDR3 is TGTGCCAGTAGCCACCTGGCTGACCTCTCGGGTGAGCAGTTCTTC. Amino acid sequence: CASSHLADLSGEQFF.

This clone appeared once. CDR3 bases: TGTGCCAGCACCACTTGGGGCCTAAATGGCTACACCTTC. This gives the protein CASTTWGLNGYTF. V and J are TRBV5-4 and TRBJ1-2; weak D call: TRBD1 (5 bases). This CDR3 has 13 residues. Germline CDR1 is SGHNT and CDR2 is YYREEE (reference sequence). The ends were cut back, 6 bases at V and 6 bases at J, with 15 bases in the middle. Using reference TRBV5-4 and TRBJ1-2 for the parts outside the CDR3, the full variable domain is ETGVTQSPTHLIKTRGQQVTLRCSSQSGHNTVSWYQQALGQGPQFIFQYYREEENGRGNFPPRFSGLQFPNYSSELNVNALELDDSALYLCASTTWGLNGYTFGSGTRLTVV.

This clone appeared a single time. This chain connects TRBV19 to TRBJ2-7; D not certain. This CDR3 spans 12 amino acids. Per germline, CDR1 LNHDA and CDR2 SQIVND (reference sequence). V lost 3 bases, J lost 3 bases, and 6 bases lay in between. The CDR3 is CASSINSYEQYF. In DNA, the CDR3 is TGTGCCAGTAGTATTAACAGCTACGAGCAGTACTTC.

J is TRBJ1-6 and V is TRBV30; 9 nucleotides match TRBD1. V dropped 0 bases and J dropped 10; count of bases not matched to a gene: 7. This CDR3 contains 15 residues. CDR1 is GTSNPN, CDR2 SVGIG, per germline (reference sequence). The CDR3 reads CAWSVNRGHESPLHF. CDR3 coding DNA: TGTGCCTGGAGTGTAAACAGGGGGCATGAGTCACCCCTCCACTTT. The entire variable domain, with the rest obtained from reference TRBV30 and TRBJ1-6, is as follows: SQTIHQWPATLVQPVGSPLSLECTVEGTSNPNLYWYRQAAGRGLQLLFYSVGIGQISSEVPQNLSASRPQDRQFILSSKKLLLSDSGFYLCAWSVNRGHESPLHFGNGTRLTVT.

This clone is a singleton in its sample. The genes are TRBV7-9 and TRBJ1-4; weak D call: TRBD1 (5 bases). CDR3 length: 12 residues. V lost 6 bases and J 8 bases, leaving 10 bases between the germline ends. Germline V gives CDR1 SEHNR, CDR2 FQNEAQ (reference sequence). CDR3 amino acids: CASRRDGEKLFF. CDR3 bases: TGTGCCAGCAGACGGGACGGGGAAAAACTGTTTTTT.

V is TRBV4-1 and J is TRBJ2-3; TRBD2 agrees at 7 bases. Germline assignment: CDR1 MGHRA and CDR2 YSYEKL. The length of the CDR3 is 14 residues. With V trimmed by 3 bases and J by 3 bases, 3 bases remained unmatched. CDR3 DNA sequence: TGCGCCAGCAGCCAGGCGGGAGTTACAGATACGCAGTATTTT. Its protein product is CASSQAGVTDTQYF.

This rearrangement joins TRBV7-8 to TRBJ2-5; maybe TRBD1 (6 bases). V was trimmed by 0 bases and J by 2 bases, leaving 13 bases between them. Germline CDR1 reads SGHVS; CDR2 reads FQNEAQ. This CDR3 spans 16 amino acids. Written as DNA, the CDR3 is TGTGCCAGCAGCTTAGCCCCACTTGGACAGCAAGAGACCCAGTACTTC. Encoded protein: CASSLAPLGQQETQYF. The variable domain in full, completed from reference TRBV7-8 and TRBJ2-5, reads GAGVSQSPRYKVAKRGQDVALRCDPISGHVSLFWYQQALGQGPEFLTYFQNEAQLDKSGLPSDRFFAERPEGSVSTLKIQRTQQEDSAVYLCASSLAPLGQQETQYFGPGTRLLVL.

The rearrangement joins TRBV6-5 to TRBJ2-1, with 7 bases fitting TRBD2. Germline CDR1 and CDR2: MNHEY and SVGAGI. Trimming cost V 6 bases and J 5 bases; bases outside gene matches: 10. CDR3 size: 15 residues. The DNA of the CDR3 is TGTGCCAGCAGCACGACGTGGAGCGGGAACAATGAGCAGTTCTTC. This translates into CASSTTWSGNNEQFF.

This chain connects TRBV11-2 to TRBJ2-5; D is unclear. V lost 6 bases, J lost 5 bases, and 19 bases lay in between. CDR3 length: 15 amino acids. From germline, CDR1 is SGHAT and CDR2 FQNNGV. CDR3 sequence: CASRSPGRRQETQYF. CDR3 nucleotide sequence: TGTGCCAGCAGATCCCCCGGCCGAAGGCAGGAGACCCAGTACTTC.

The chain links TRBV7-2 to TRBJ2-5; D gene ambiguous. The CDR3 length is 15 residues. V was shortened by 1 base and J by 5 bases, with 14 bases between the two germline ends. The germline CDR1 and CDR2 sequences are SGHTA and FQGNSA. CDR3 DNA: TGTGCCAGCAGCTTAGTTACCCCCCTGCTGGAGACCCAGTACTTC. Its protein is CASSLVTPLLETQYF.

The chain carries TRBV15 and TRBJ2-2; D uncertain. Germline loops: CDR1 LNHNV, CDR2 YYDKDF (reference sequence). This CDR3 is 13 amino acids long. Trimming took 1 base from V and 3 from J, leaving 3 bases between them. CDR3 coding DNA: TGTGCCACCAGCAGAGCGTACACCGGGGAGCTGTTTTTT. Translated: CATSRAYTGELFF.

V and J are TRBV28 and TRBJ2-7; 8 positions agree with TRBD2. The CDR3 loop spans 17 amino acids. Trimming took 8 bases from V and 3 from J; bases not matched to a gene: 18. Per germline, CDR1 MDHEN and CDR2 SYDVKM. In nucleotides, the CDR3 is TGTGCCAGCCTCTCGAATGGACGGGAGGGCCATTTCTACGAGCAGTACTTC. As protein: CASLSNGREGHFYEQYF.